The next 5 T cell receptor beta chains were all read from a single sample in a study of radiotherapy plus CTLA-4 blockade in lung cancer. Profiling relied on immunoSEQ multiplex PCR, and the TCRdb table lists in-frame clones only, not all of them. Here the sample spans approximately 47,000 clones, roughly 65% being singletons. The source was peripheral blood, collected from a patient treated with radiotherapy plus ipilimumab. The receptors come from a human donor with non-small cell lung cancer who had a partial response to radiotherapy plus ipilimumab.

This clone has just one count. The J gene is TRBJ2-5, the V gene TRBV7-8; 11 nucleotides align to TRBD2. Per germline, CDR1 SGHVS and CDR2 FQNEAQ. This CDR3 is 17 amino acids long. Trimming cost V 2 bases and J 2 bases; bases outside gene matches: 7. The CDR3 protein is CASSLIQRLAGQETQYF. The CDR3 DNA follows: TGTGCCAGCAGCTTAATACAACGACTAGCGGGGCAAGAGACCCAGTACTTC.

This clone came up a few times. The chain has TRBV7-2 and TRBJ1-5; weak D call: TRBD1 (6 bases). V dropped 1 base and J dropped 5 bases, with 9 bases sitting between them. The V gene's germline CDR1 is SGHTA and CDR2 FQGNSA. CDR3 length equals 14 residues. The CDR3 nucleotides are TGTGCCAGCAGCTTAGTGCCAGGGGATCAGCCCCAGCATTTT. Protein product: CASSLVPGDQPQHF.

This clone is termed medium-sized. The chain couples TRBV7-2 to TRBJ1-5; D gene ambiguous. The length of the CDR3 is 14 residues. Trimming left V 8 bases short and J 4 bases short, with 15 bases between. Germline V gene sequence: CDR1 SGHTA, CDR2 FQGNSA. CDR3 protein: CASCREPQNQPQHF. The CDR3 DNA reads TGTGCCAGCTGCCGGGAACCACAAAATCAGCCCCAGCATTTT.

This chain joins TRBV18 and TRBJ2-7; 10 bases map to TRBD2. V dropped 2 bases and J dropped 4; count of bases not matched to a gene: 5. Germline CDR1 KGHSH, CDR2 LQKENI. The CDR3 has 15 residues. CDR3 nucleotide sequence: TGTGCCAGCTCACCAAACAGCGGGAGGGGGTACGAGCAGTACTTC. Protein product: CASSPNSGRGYEQYF.

V usage is TRBV19 and J usage is TRBJ1-2; 9 nucleotides line up with TRBD1. V lost 4 bases, J lost 5 bases, and 2 bases stayed unmatched. Germline-derived CDR1 and CDR2 are LNHDA and SQIVND (reference sequence). The CDR3 covers 13 residues. The CDR3 here is CASSTGQGYGYTF. The CDR3 bases are TGTGCCAGTAGTACCGGACAGGGGTATGGCTACACCTTC.